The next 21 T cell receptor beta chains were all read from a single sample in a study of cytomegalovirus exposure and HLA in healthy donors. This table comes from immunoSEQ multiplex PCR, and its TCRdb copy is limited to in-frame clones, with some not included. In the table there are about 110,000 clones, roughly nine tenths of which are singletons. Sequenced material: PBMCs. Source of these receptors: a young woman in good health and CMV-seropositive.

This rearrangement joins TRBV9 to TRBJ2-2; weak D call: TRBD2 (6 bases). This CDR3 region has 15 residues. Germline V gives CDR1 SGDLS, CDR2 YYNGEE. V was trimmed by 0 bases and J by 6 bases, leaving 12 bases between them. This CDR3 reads CASSVESGRAGELFF. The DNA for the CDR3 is TGTGCCAGCAGCGTAGAGTCCGGGAGAGCCGGGGAGCTGTTTTTT.

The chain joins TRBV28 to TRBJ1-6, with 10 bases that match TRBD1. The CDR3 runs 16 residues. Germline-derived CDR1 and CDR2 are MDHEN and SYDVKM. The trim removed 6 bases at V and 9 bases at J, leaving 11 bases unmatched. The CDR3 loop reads CASRKPGQGLSSPLHF. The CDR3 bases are TGTGCCAGCAGAAAGCCGGGACAGGGGCTCAGTTCACCCCTCCACTTT.

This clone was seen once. Here the CDR3 reads CASRTGTNTEAFF. CDR3 coding DNA: TGTGCCTCCCGGACAGGGACGAACACTGAAGCTTTCTTT. The rearrangement uses TRBV10-3 and TRBJ1-1, with TRBD1 identical over 8 bases. The junction had 6 bases not matched to a gene; V was cut back by 11 bases and J by 1 base. The CDR3 spans 13 residues. CDR1 is ENHRY, CDR2 SYGVKD, per germline.

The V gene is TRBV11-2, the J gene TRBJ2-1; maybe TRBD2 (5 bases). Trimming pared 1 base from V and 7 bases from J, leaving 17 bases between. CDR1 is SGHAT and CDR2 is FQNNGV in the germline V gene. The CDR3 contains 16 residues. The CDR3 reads CASSLVGLPLLNEQFF. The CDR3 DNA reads TGTGCCAGCAGCTTAGTAGGACTCCCTCTTCTTAATGAGCAGTTCTTC.

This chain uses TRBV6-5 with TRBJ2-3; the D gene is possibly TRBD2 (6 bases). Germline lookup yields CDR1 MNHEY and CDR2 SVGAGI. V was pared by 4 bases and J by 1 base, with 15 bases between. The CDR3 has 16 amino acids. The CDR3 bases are TGTGCCAGCAGTTCCCCTAGACTAGACGGCACAGATACGCAGTATTTT. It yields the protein CASSSPRLDGTDTQYF.

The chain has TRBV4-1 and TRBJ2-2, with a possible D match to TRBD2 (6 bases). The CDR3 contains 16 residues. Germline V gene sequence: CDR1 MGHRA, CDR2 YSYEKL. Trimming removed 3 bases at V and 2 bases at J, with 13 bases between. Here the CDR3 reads CASSQEKRANTGELFF. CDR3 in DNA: TGCGCCAGCAGCCAGGAAAAGCGGGCCAACACCGGGGAGCTGTTTTTT.

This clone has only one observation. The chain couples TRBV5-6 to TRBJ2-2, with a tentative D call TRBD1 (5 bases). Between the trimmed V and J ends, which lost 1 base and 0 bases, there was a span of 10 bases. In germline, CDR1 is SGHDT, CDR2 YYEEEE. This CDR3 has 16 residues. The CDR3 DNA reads TGTGCCAGCAGCTTGCTGACGACAGCGAACACCGGGGAGCTGTTTTTT. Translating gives CASSLLTTANTGELFF.

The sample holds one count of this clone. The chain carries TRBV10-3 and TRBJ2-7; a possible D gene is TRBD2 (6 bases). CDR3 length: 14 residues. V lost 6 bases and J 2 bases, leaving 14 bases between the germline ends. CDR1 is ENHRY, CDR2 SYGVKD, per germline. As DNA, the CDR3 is TGTGCCATCAGATCGGGACTGCTTACCTACGAGCAGTACTTC. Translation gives CAIRSGLLTYEQYF.

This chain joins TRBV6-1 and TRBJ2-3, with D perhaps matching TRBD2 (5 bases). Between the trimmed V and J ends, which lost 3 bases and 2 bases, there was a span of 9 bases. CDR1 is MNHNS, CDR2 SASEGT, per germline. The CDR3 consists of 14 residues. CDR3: CASSDREPTDTQYF. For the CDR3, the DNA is TGTGCCAGCAGTGATCGGGAACCCACAGATACGCAGTATTTT.

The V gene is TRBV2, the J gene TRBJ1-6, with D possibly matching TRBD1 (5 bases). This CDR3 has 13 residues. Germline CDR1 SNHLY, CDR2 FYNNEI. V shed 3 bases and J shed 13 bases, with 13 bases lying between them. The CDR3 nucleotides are TGTGCCAGCAGTGAGGGGCGATTCGGGCCCCTCCACTTT. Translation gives CASSEGRFGPLHF.

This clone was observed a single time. CDR3 DNA: TGCGCCAGCAGCATATCTAGCGGTAGCTCCTACAATGAGCAGTTCTTC. Its protein product is CASSISSGSSYNEQFF. The V call is TRBV5-1, the J call TRBJ2-1; 7 nucleotides match TRBD2. The trim removed 4 bases at V and 0 bases at J, leaving 7 bases unmatched. The V gene's germline CDR1 is SGHRS and CDR2 YFSETQ. The CDR3 is 16 amino acids.

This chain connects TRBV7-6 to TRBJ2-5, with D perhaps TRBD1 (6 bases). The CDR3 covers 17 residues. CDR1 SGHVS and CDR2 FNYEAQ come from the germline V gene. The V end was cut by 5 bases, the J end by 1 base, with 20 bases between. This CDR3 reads CASSDPRIGQRQETQYF. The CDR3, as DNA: TGTGCCAGCAGCGATCCCCGAATAGGACAGCGCCAAGAGACCCAGTACTTC.

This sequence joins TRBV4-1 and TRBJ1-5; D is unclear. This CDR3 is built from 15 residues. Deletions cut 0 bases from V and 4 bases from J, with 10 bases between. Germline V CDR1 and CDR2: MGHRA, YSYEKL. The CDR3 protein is CASSQEDPRNQPQHF. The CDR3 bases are TGCGCCAGCAGCCAAGAAGACCCTAGGAATCAGCCCCAGCATTTT.

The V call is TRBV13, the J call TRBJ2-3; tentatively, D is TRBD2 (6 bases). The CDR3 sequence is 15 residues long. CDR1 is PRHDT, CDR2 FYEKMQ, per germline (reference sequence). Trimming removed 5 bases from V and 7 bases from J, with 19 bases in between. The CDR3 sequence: CASSLLISRENTQYF. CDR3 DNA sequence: TGTGCCAGCAGCCTTTTAATTTCCCGGGAGAATACGCAGTATTTT.

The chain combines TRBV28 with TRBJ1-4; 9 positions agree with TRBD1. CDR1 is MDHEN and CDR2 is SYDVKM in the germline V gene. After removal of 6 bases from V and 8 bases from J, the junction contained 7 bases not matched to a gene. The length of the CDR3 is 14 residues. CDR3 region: CASRNRGRGEKLFF. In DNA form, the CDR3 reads TGTGCCAGCAGGAACAGGGGGCGCGGAGAAAAACTGTTTTTT.

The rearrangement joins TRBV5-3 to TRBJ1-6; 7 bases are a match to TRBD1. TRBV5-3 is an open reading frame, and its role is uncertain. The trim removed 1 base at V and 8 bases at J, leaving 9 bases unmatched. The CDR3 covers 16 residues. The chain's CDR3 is CARSLYRGASDSPLHF. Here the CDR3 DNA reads TGTGCCAGAAGCTTGTACAGGGGAGCGAGTGATTCACCCCTCCACTTT.

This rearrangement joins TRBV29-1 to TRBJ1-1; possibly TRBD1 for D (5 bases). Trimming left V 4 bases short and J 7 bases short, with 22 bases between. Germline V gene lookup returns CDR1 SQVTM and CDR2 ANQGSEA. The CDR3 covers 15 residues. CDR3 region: CSVVSFSGGRDEAFF. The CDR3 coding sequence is TGCAGCGTTGTCTCATTTTCGGGGGGAAGGGATGAAGCTTTCTTT.

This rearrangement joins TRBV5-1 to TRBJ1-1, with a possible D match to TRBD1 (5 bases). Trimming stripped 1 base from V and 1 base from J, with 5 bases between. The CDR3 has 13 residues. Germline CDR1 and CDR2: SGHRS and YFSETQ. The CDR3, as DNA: TGCGCCAGCAGCTTGACAGGGAACACTGAAGCTTTCTTT. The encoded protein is CASSLTGNTEAFF.

CDR3 residues: CASTTTTGYGYTF. Written as DNA, the CDR3 is TGTGCCAGCACCACAACGACGGGATATGGCTACACCTTC. This chain links TRBV28 with TRBJ1-2, with D uncertain. V lost 7 bases and J 5 bases, leaving 14 bases between the germline ends. CDR3 length equals 13 residues. Looked up from germline, CDR1 is MDHEN and CDR2 is SYDVKM.

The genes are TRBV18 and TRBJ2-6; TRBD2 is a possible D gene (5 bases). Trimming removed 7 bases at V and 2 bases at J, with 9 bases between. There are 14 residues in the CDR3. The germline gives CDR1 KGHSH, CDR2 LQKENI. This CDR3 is CASYPGAGANVLTF. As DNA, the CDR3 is TGTGCCAGCTATCCCGGGGCTGGGGCCAACGTCCTGACTTTC.

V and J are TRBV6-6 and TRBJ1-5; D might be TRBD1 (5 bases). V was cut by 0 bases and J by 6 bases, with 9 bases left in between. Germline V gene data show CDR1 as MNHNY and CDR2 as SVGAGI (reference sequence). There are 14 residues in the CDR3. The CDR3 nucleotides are TGTGCCAGCAGTTACTCCGGGACTACTCAGCCCCAGCATTTT. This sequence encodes CASSYSGTTQPQHF.